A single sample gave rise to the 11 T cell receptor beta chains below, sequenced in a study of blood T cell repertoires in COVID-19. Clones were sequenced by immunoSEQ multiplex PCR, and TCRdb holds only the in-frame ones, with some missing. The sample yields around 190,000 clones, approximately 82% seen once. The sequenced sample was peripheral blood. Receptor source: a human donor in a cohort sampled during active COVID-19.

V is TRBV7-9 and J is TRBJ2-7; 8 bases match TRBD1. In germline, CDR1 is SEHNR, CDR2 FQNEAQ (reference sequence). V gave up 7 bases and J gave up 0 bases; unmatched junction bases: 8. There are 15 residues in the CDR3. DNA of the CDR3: TGTGCCAGCAAGAAACAGGGGGACTCCTCCTACGAGCAGTACTTC. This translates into CASKKQGDSSYEQYF.

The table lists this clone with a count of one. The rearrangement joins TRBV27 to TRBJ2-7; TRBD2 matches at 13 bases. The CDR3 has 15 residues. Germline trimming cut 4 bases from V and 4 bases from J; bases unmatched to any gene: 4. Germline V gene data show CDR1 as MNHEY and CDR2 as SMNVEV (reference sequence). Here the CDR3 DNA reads TGTGCCAGCAGTTCCCAACTAGCGGGAGGGTACGAGCAGTACTTC. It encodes CASSSQLAGGYEQYF.

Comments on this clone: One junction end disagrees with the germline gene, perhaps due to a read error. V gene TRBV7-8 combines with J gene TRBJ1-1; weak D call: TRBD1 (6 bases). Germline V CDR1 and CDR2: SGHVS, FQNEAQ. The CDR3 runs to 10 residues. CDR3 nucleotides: TGCCGGACAGTTTTAACTGAAGCTTTCTTT. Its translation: CRTVLTEAFF. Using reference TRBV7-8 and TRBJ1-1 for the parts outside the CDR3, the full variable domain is GAGVSQSPRYKVAKRGQDVALRCDPISGHVSLFWYQQALGQGPEFLTYFQNEAQLDKSGLPSDRFFAERPEGSVSTLKIQRTQQEDSAVYLCRTVLTEAFFGQGTRLTVV.

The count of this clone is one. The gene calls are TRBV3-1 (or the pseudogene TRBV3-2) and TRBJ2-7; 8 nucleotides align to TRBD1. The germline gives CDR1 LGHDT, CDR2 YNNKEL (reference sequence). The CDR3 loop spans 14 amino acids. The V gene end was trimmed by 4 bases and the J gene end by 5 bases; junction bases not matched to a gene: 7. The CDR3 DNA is TGTGCCAGCAGCCTAAACAGGGGGTCCAACGAGCAGTACTTC. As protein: CASSLNRGSNEQYF.

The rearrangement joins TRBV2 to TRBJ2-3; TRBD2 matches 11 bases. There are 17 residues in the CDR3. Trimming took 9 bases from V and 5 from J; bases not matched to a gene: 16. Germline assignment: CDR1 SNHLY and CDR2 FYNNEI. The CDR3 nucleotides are TGTGCCAGTCAAAGAACGGTAGCGGGAGGGCCGAGAGATACGCAGTATTTT. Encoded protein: CASQRTVAGGPRDTQYF.

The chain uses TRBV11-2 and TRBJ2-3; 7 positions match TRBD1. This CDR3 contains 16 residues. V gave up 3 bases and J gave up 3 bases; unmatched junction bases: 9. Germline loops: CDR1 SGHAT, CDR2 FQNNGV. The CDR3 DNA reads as TGTGCCAGCAGCTTTGCCGGGACAGTTTTAACAGATACGCAGTATTTT. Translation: CASSFAGTVLTDTQYF.

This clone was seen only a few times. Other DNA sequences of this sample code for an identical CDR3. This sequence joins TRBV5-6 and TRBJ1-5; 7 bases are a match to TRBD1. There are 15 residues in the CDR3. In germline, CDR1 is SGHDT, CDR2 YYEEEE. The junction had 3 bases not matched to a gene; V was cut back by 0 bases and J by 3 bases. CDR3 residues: CASSLGQGPNQPQHF. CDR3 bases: TGTGCCAGCAGCTTGGGACAGGGCCCCAATCAGCCCCAGCATTTT.

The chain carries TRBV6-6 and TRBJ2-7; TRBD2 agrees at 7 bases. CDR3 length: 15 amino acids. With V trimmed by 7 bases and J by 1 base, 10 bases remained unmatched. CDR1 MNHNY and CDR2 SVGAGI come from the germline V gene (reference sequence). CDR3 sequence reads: CASTFDGGSSYEQYF. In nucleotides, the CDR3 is TGTGCCAGCACCTTCGATGGCGGGAGTTCCTACGAGCAGTACTTC.

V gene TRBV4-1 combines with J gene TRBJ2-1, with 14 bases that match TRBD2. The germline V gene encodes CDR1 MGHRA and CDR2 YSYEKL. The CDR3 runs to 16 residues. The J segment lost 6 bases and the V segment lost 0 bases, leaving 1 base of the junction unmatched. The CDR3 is CASSQEGLAGGNEQFF. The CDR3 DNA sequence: TGCGCCAGCAGCCAAGAAGGACTAGCGGGGGGCAATGAGCAGTTCTTC.

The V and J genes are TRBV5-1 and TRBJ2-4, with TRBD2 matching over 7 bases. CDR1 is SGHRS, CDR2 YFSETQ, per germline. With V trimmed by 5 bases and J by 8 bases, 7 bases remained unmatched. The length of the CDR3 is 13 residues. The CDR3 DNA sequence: TGCGCCAGCAGTTCCGGACTAGTACACATTCAGTACTTC. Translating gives CASSSGLVHIQYF.

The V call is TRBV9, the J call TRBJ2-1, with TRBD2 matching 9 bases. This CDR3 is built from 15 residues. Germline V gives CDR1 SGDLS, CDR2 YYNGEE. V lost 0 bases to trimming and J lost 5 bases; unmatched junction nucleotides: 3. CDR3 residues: CASSVGTSDDNEQFF. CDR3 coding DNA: TGTGCCAGCAGCGTAGGGACTAGCGATGACAATGAGCAGTTCTTC.